The next 15 T cell receptor beta chains were all read from a single sample in a study of blood T cells in healthy people across ages. Primers used in a second PCR of roughly 6 to 12 cycles were a sample-barcoded 5' primer and a J-beta primer mix. One entry per CDR3 protein, called by TCRdb with MiXCR from the 5' RACE reads. The sample records 600,000 to 650,000 distinct CDR3 sequences, 45% to 65% being singletons. Sequenced: blood. These receptors all stem from a man between 60 and 75 years old in good health.

The chain combines TRBV4-2 with TRBJ1-4, with TRBD1 as a possible D gene (6 bases). The V gene's germline CDR1 is LGHNA and CDR2 YNFKEQ. Deletions cut 0 bases from V and 6 bases from J, with 11 bases between. CDR3 length: 15 amino acids. The CDR3 loop is CASSQEWAGDEKLFF. The CDR3 DNA reads TGTGCCAGCAGCCAAGAATGGGCAGGGGATGAAAAACTGTTTTTT.

This clonotype turned up a few times. The chain employs TRBV27 and TRBJ2-7; 8 nucleotides match TRBD2. The germline CDR1 and CDR2 sequences are MNHEY and SMNVEV (reference sequence). Unmatched junction bases numbered 7, after V lost 2 bases and J lost 4 bases. This CDR3 has 15 amino acids. CDR3 protein: CASSLLSGGRYEQYF. CDR3 nucleotide sequence: TGTGCCAGCAGTTTACTGAGCGGGGGTAGGTACGAGCAGTACTTC.

CDR3 sequence: CASSGRDKANEKLFF. The CDR3 coding sequence is TGTGCCAGCAGTGGCCGGGACAAGGCTAATGAAAAACTGTTTTTT. The rearrangement uses TRBV2 and TRBJ1-4; the D gene is possibly TRBD1 (6 bases). Germline lookup yields CDR1 SNHLY and CDR2 FYNNEI. V was trimmed by 4 bases and J by 3 bases, leaving 12 bases between them. The CDR3 extends over 15 amino acids.

The chain couples TRBV7-6 to TRBJ1-1; TRBD1 is a possible D gene (5 bases). The CDR3 is made up of 16 amino acids. Trimming removed 5 bases at V and 0 bases at J, with 16 bases between. Germline CDR1 SGHVS, CDR2 FNYEAQ. This CDR3 reads CASSPSPRGMNTEAFF. CDR3 nucleotide sequence: TGTGCCAGCAGCCCCAGTCCGCGGGGCATGAACACTGAAGCTTTCTTT.

This sequence joins TRBV7-2 and TRBJ2-7, with 12 nucleotides matching TRBD2. With V trimmed by 5 bases and J by 3 bases, 8 bases remained unmatched. This CDR3 has 16 residues. Germline CDR1 SGHTA, CDR2 FQGNSA. The CDR3 region has the DNA TGTGCCAGCAGCCCCCGGACTAGCGGGGTATTCTACGAGCAGTACTTC. Protein sequence: CASSPRTSGVFYEQYF. The entire variable domain, with the rest obtained from reference TRBV7-2 and TRBJ2-7, is as follows: GAGVSQSPSNKVTEKGKDVELRCDPISGHTALYWYRQSLGQGLEFLIYFQGNSAPDKSGLPSDRFSAERTGGSVSTLTIQRTQQEDSAVYLCASSPRTSGVFYEQYFGPGTRLTVT.

The V call is TRBV19, the J call TRBJ2-1, with D perhaps TRBD1 or TRBD2 (6 bases each). The CDR3 consists of 13 residues. The V and J ends lost 2 bases and 9 bases respectively, with 11 bases between them. From germline, CDR1 is LNHDA and CDR2 SQIVND (reference sequence). CDR3 DNA: TGTGCCAGTAGTATATTGGGGGGCCGTGAGCAGTTCTTC. Amino acid sequence: CASSILGGREQFF. The full variable domain, rest sourced from reference TRBV19 and TRBJ2-1, is DGGITQSPKYLFRKEGQNVTLSCEQNLNHDAMYWYRQDPGQGLRLIYYSQIVNDFQKGDIAEGYSVSREKKESFPLTVTSAQKNPTAFYLCASSILGGREQFFGPGTRLTVL.

This chain links TRBV6-2 or TRBV6-3 with TRBJ2-5; D might be TRBD2 (5 bases). Germline V lookup: CDR1 MNHEY, CDR2 SVGEGT. The CDR3 length is 11 residues. The germline V and J ends were trimmed by 5 bases and 11 bases, with 12 bases remaining between them. For the CDR3, the DNA is TGTGCCAGCAGTCCCGGGGAGTGGCAGTACTTC. Protein: CASSPGEWQYF.

V usage is TRBV3-1 and J usage is TRBJ1-4; D is uncertain. V was cut by 1 base and J by 13 bases, with 19 bases left in between. The CDR3 consists of 15 residues. CDR1 is LGHDT and CDR2 is YNNKEL in the germline V gene (reference sequence). CDR3 DNA sequence: TGTGCCAGCAGCCAAGCCGGCCGGAGGGTGAATGGACTGTTTTTT. This codes for CASSQAGRRVNGLFF. Together with reference TRBV3-1 and TRBJ1-4, the CDR3 gives the full variable domain: DTAVSQTPKYLVTQMGNDKSIKCEQNLGHDTMYWYKQDSKKFLKIMFSYNNKELIINETVPNRFSPKSPDKAHLNLHINSLELGDSAVYFCASSQAGRRVNGLFFGSGTQLSVL.

J is TRBJ2-7 and V is TRBV28; D is perhaps TRBD1 or TRBD2 (5 bases each). The CDR3 has 17 residues. V was trimmed by 5 bases and J by 4 bases, leaving 24 bases between them. Germline-derived CDR1 and CDR2 are MDHEN and SYDVKM. CDR3 coding DNA: TGTGCCAGCAGTCCCCCTTCAGGGACGGGCAAGAGGTACGAGCAGTACTTC. Protein product: CASSPPSGTGKRYEQYF.

This clonotype was recorded a few times. V and J are TRBV6-6 and TRBJ1-2; 8 bases are a match to TRBD1. The CDR3 extends over 15 amino acids. CDR1 and CDR2 (germline): MNHNY, SVGAGI (reference sequence). V gave up 0 bases and J gave up 5 bases; unmatched junction bases: 5. The CDR3 sequence is CASSYSMTGEYGYTF. Here the CDR3 DNA reads TGTGCCAGCAGTTACTCGATGACAGGGGAATATGGCTACACCTTC.

This clonotype has just a few counts. V and J are TRBV5-1 and TRBJ2-5, with D tentatively TRBD2 (7 bases). CDR1 is SGHRS, CDR2 YFSETQ, per germline. The CDR3 contains 15 residues. With 4 bases removed from V and 3 bases from J, the gap between germline ends came to 16 bases. The CDR3 nucleotides are TGCGCCAGCAGCCCGGGGGGCCAGCGGGAAGAGACCCAGTACTTC. Protein sequence: CASSPGGQREETQYF. The full variable domain, with the rest looked up from reference TRBV5-1 and TRBJ2-5, is KAGVTQTPRYLIKTRGQQVTLSCSPISGHRSVSWYQQTPGQGLQFLFEYFSETQRNKGNFPGRFSGRQFSNSRSEMNVSTLELGDSALYLCASSPGGQREETQYFGPGTRLLVL.

The rearrangement joins TRBV28 to TRBJ1-6; a weak D match, TRBD1 (6 bases). Trimming removed 4 bases at V and 7 bases at J, with 17 bases between. Germline loops: CDR1 MDHEN, CDR2 SYDVKM. The CDR3 contains 16 residues. The CDR3 is CASSSPGRGLNSPLHF. As DNA, the CDR3 is TGTGCCAGCAGTTCCCCGGGCAGGGGCCTCAATTCACCCCTCCACTTT.

CDR3 sequence (DNA): TGTGCCAGCAGCCGGGGGGGCCTCACAGATACGCAGTATTTT. Translating it yields CASSRGGLTDTQYF. V gene TRBV12-3 or TRBV12-4 combines with J gene TRBJ2-3, with 8 bases fitting TRBD2. Trimming at V came to 6 bases and at J to 2 bases, leaving 4 bases not matched to a gene. The CDR3 has 14 amino acids.

Ten or more counts support this clonotype. The chain joins TRBV29-1 to TRBJ2-5, with 8 nucleotides matching TRBD1. The CDR3 consists of 13 residues. The V gene end was trimmed by 5 bases and the J gene end by 5 bases; junction bases not matched to a gene: 7. CDR1 is SQVTM, CDR2 ANQGSEA, per germline. The CDR3 region is CSVRWTGRETQYF. The CDR3 DNA reads as TGCAGCGTTCGATGGACAGGGCGGGAGACCCAGTACTTC.

The chain carries TRBV4-2 and TRBJ2-3; D remains ambiguous. CDR1 is LGHNA, CDR2 YNFKEQ, per germline. V was trimmed by 0 bases and J by 5 bases, leaving 12 bases between them. The CDR3 has 15 amino acids. The CDR3 nucleotides read TGTGCCAGCAGCCAAGAGAGCAGTCCGGGAGATACGCAGTATTTT. It yields the protein CASSQESSPGDTQYF.